Reported below is one T cell receptor beta chain. These data originate in a study of blood T cell repertoires in COVID-19. Original data processing: Estimation of nucleated cell counts was performed using reference gene primer amplification. Assay: immunoSEQ multiplex PCR; the TCRdb copy retains only in-frame clones and omits some. V and J calls plus clone size are reproduced from that table; the DNA served to infer D and trimming. The table includes 90,000 to 150,000 clones, about two thirds detected once. The TCR sequence derives from a human donor with acute or convalescent COVID-19. The donor label of this sample is uncertain. The sample was peripheral blood.

The CDR3 region has the DNA TGCGCCAGCAGCTTGGCCTCCACGGGGGGCACAGATACGCAGTATTTT. This encodes CASSLASTGGTDTQYF. The chain couples TRBV5-1 to TRBJ2-3, with D possibly matching TRBD2 (6 bases). The CDR3 has 16 residues. CDR1 SGHRS and CDR2 YFSETQ come from the germline V gene. V was pared by 0 bases and J by 1 base, with 12 bases between.